This entry features one T cell receptor (beta chain) sequence. Naive-designated CD8 cells lacked CD45RO, were positively enriched for CCR7, and omitted terminally differentiated effector memory CD45RA+ cells. The data belong to a study of shared clonotypes between healthy human individuals. TCRdb's copy holds only in-frame clones and misses some; the assay was immunoSEQ multiplex PCR. The data show about 2.1 million clones, approximately 92% seen once. The receptor comes from a man in his late teens or twenties in good health. Some clones in this sample may be carry-over from other donors' samples. The specimen sequenced was naive CD8+ T cells from PBMCs.

The CDR3 DNA reads as TGTGCCAGCAGTCCCCAGCGGGTCGACAATGAGCAGTTCTTC. Its protein product is CASSPQRVDNEQFF. V gene TRBV2 combines with J gene TRBJ2-1; TRBD2 might be the D (6 bases). Germline assignment: CDR1 SNHLY and CDR2 FYNNEI. CDR3 length equals 14 residues. The ends were cut back, 5 bases at V and 5 bases at J, with 13 bases in the middle.